This record concerns one T cell receptor (beta chain) sequence. Antigen: not known. The source of the sample is a study of shared clonotypes between healthy human individuals. About the study: Sampling drew on donors who were two women and a few men aged 18 to 49.

The assay was immunoSEQ multiplex PCR, and TCRdb's table has in-frame clones only and misses some. The profile shows under 2.5 million clones, roughly 90% of them singletons. Study results and limitations: As a rule, naive subsets had a larger estimated richness than memory subsets. Across four donors, naive CD4 shared roughly 5%, naive CD8 less than 4%, memory CD4 roughly 2.5%, memory CD8 0.4% to 0.5%. Tissues were not sampled, only blood, and their repertoires likely differ.

The CDR3 contains 15 residues. The V and J ends lost 2 bases and 4 bases respectively, with 11 bases between them. Germline CDR1 is SGHTA and CDR2 is FQGTGA. The origin of this receptor is a man between 18 and 35 years old in good health. Some clones in this sample may be carry-over from other donors' samples. V usage is TRBV7-3 and J usage is TRBJ2-2; D might be TRBD1 (7 bases). Material: naive CD4+ T cells from PBMCs. Subset given: CD45RA+ positively selected. CDR3 bases: TGTGCCAGCAGCTTACAGGGGGGTAGCACCGGGGAGCTGTTTTTT. Translating it yields CASSLQGGSTGELFF.